Listed below are T cell receptor beta chains from one sample, sequenced in a study of cytomegalovirus exposure and HLA in healthy donors. Using immunoSEQ multiplex PCR, the repertoire was profiled, and TCRdb retains in-frame clones only, with some absent. In the table there are fewer than 130,000 clones, over 75% of which are singletons. The material sequenced was PBMCs. The receptors were gathered from a woman aged 25 to 39 in good health and CMV-seropositive. Both conserved end residues are part of each CDR3. The D gene is left open where the match is weak. Expanded clones get a size class; other rows say once, few or many, or leave the size out.

. TRBJ2-5 TRBD2 TRBV5-1 13 CASSLTLAGTQYF TGCGCCAGCAGCCTTACTCTAGCGGGGACCCAGTACTTC
. TRBJ2-7 TRBD1 TRBV10-2 15 CASSEPDRTLYEQYF TGCGCCAGCAGTGAGCCGGACAGGACCTTGTACGAGCAGTACTTC
. TRBJ2-7 . TRBV6-6 16 CASTQLSGLGIYEQYF TGTGCCAGCACCCAGCTCTCGGGACTGGGGATTTACGAGCAGTACTTC
. TRBJ1-5 TRBD1 TRBV18 17 CASSPGSPGTGDQPQHF TGTGCCAGCTCACCGGGGTCCCCCGGGACAGGCGATCAGCCCCAGCATTTT
. TRBJ2-2 . TRBV29-1 13 CSFQRILTGELFF TGCAGCTTCCAGAGGATCCTTACCGGGGAGCTGTTTTTT
. TRBJ1-5 . TRBV6-6 14 CASSTAGVNQPQHF TGTGCCAGCAGTACGGCAGGGGTCAATCAGCCCCAGCATTTT
. TRBJ2-7 TRBD1 TRBV10-2 14 CASSDGTGRYEQYF TGCGCCAGCAGTGACGGGACAGGGCGATACGAGCAGTACTTC
. TRBJ1-6 . TRBV10-2 13 CASSTSLNSPLHF TGCGCCAGCTCGACATCGCTTAATTCACCCCTCCACTTT
. TRBJ2-7 TRBD1 TRBV7-2 14 CASSFRTGGNEQYF TGTGCCAGCAGCTTCCGGACAGGGGGCAACGAGCAGTACTTC
. TRBJ1-1 . TRBV28 12 CASSERGNVAFF TGTGCCAGCAGTGAGAGGGGGAACGTGGCTTTCTTT
. TRBJ2-1 TRBD2 TRBV4-1 17 CASSQDEDGGRSNEQFF TGCGCCAGCAGCCAAGATGAGGACGGCGGGAGGTCCAATGAGCAGTTCTTC
. TRBJ1-1 TRBD1 TRBV25-1 15 CASRGFNRGDTEAFF TGTGCCAGCAGGGGTTTCAACAGGGGGGACACTGAAGCTTTCTTT
. TRBJ1-2 . TRBV27 12 CASSFAGHGYTF TGTGCCAGCAGTTTCGCAGGGCATGGCTACACCTTC
. TRBJ1-2 . TRBV10-3 12 CAISEAQGSYTF TGTGCCATCAGTGAGGCCCAGGGTAGCTACACCTTC
. TRBJ2-7 . TRBV11-2 14 CASSLGGLTYEQYF TGTGCCAGCAGCTTAGGGGGCCTCACCTACGAGCAGTACTTC
. TRBJ2-5 TRBD1 TRBV5-5 15 CASSIGTGLRETQYF TGTGCCAGCAGCATCGGGACAGGGTTGCGGGAGACCCAGTACTTC
. TRBJ1-1 . TRBV29-1 15 CSVGERGLSPREAFF TGCAGCGTTGGAGAAAGGGGACTTTCCCCGAGGGAAGCTTTCTTT
. TRBJ1-1 . TRBV7-8 12 CASSLTLTEAFF TGTGCCAGCAGCTTGACACTCACTGAAGCTTTCTTT
. TRBJ1-6 TRBD1 TRBV6-5 14 CASTQYRGLVPLHF TGTGCCAGCACCCAGTACAGGGGGCTTGTACCCCTCCACTTT
once TRBJ2-3 TRBD2 TRBV7-6 16 CASSPEAGVRSDTQYF TGTGCCAGCAGCCCTGAAGCGGGAGTGAGGTCAGATACGCAGTATTTT
few TRBJ1-2 . TRBV11-2 12 CASSVGHYGYTF TGTGCCAGCAGCGTTGGACATTATGGCTACACCTTC
medium-sized TRBJ2-7 . TRBV6-1 14 CASSEGTAIGEQYF TGTGCCAGCAGTGAAGGAACCGCAATCGGCGAGCAGTACTTC
. TRBJ2-7 . TRBV10-3 12 CAISGGSYEQYF TGTGCCATCAGTGGTGGCAGCTACGAGCAGTACTTC
. TRBJ2-2 . TRBV6-4 14 CASQDHLNTGELFF TGTGCCAGCCAGGATCATTTGAACACCGGGGAGCTGTTTTTT
. TRBJ1-1 . TRBV30 14 CAWSPGHGWTEAFF TGTGCCTGGAGCCCAGGACACGGCTGGACTGAAGCTTTCTTT
. TRBJ2-5 . TRBV7-2 12 CASSRTARTQYF TGTGCCAGCTCCCGGACAGCTCGGACCCAGTACTTC
once TRBJ2-1 . TRBV5-6 13 CASSSTSENEQFF TGTGCCAGCAGCTCGACTAGTGAAAATGAGCAGTTCTTC
. TRBJ2-7 . TRBV7-6 11 CASRYQGLQYF TGTGCCAGCAGATACCAGGGTCTACAGTACTTC
. TRBJ1-2 . TRBV7-2 16 CASSLDYQGTNYGYTF TGTGCCAGCAGCTTAGATTATCAGGGTACTAACTATGGCTACACCTTC
. TRBJ2-2 TRBD2 TRBV7-9 14 CASSPEGGAGELFF TGTGCCAGCAGCCCCGAGGGAGGGGCCGGGGAGCTGTTTTTT
once TRBJ2-5 . TRBV28 13 CASSGSGQETQYF TGTGCCAGCTCCGGGAGTGGTCAAGAGACCCAGTACTTC
. TRBJ1-5 . TRBV7-8 16 CASSSEVQGVGDAQHF TGTGCCAGCAGCTCCGAAGTACAGGGTGTAGGAGATGCCCAGCATTTT
. TRBJ2-7 TRBD1 TRBV6-1 15 CASSVYTTGELEQYF TGTGCCAGCAGTGTCTACACTACAGGGGAGCTCGAGCAGTACTTC
. TRBJ2-1 TRBD2 TRBV6-4 16 CASSEHEREAYNEQFF TGTGCCAGCAGTGAACATGAGCGGGAGGCCTACAATGAGCAGTTCTTC
. TRBJ2-7 TRBD2 TRBV4-1 15 CASSQPAGGPYEQYF TGCGCCAGCAGCCAACCAGCGGGAGGGCCATACGAGCAGTACTTC
. TRBJ1-4 . TRBV28 14 CASSLPPRVEKLFF TGTGCCAGCAGTTTGCCCCCTAGAGTTGAAAAACTGTTTTTT
. TRBJ2-1 . TRBV4-2 17 CASSQEIAGYPRIEQFF TGTGCCAGCAGCCAAGAGATCGCAGGGTACCCTCGGATTGAGCAGTTCTTC